The clone carrying this TCR beta chain was counted only a few times. Its antigen is still unknown. TCRdb itself ran the 5' RACE reads through MiXCR, one entry per CDR3 protein. The sample shows 200,000 to 300,000 distinct CDR3 sequences, less than 20% of them seen only once. The data were taken from a study of T-cell memory formation after mild COVID-19. As for the study in general: The two donors had largely donor-specific TCR clusters.

Study-wide findings and caveats: That cross-reactive memory joined was suggested by some responding clones appearing in pre-infection memory. Contracting clones, day 15 to 85, had balanced CD4/CD8, and later expanders favored CD4+.

This CDR3 spans 13 amino acids. Germline CDR1 reads SNHLY; CDR2 reads FYNNEI. Deletions cut 8 bases from V and 0 bases from J, with 7 bases between. The receptor comes from an adult woman who had mild COVID-19 (a few samples of this study predate the infection). Cell type and time point are not known. V is TRBV2 and J is TRBJ1-4; no clear D. Material: PBMCs or a T cell subset sorted from them (not recorded which). CDR3 DNA sequence: TGTGCCAGCGGTCTATCAACTAATGAAAAACTGTTTTTT. As protein: CASGLSTNEKLFF.